The source of this T cell receptor beta chain is a study of Ad26.COV2.S vaccination and SARS-CoV-2 variants. Whole-study findings and limits: From the TCR breadth and depth analyses, total T cell responses may have been underestimated. In vaccinated individuals, spike-specific CD8+ and CD4+ T cell responses reportedly displayed substantial breadth.

The sample's treatment: around 19 received Ad26.COV2.S at low or high dose, single or two shots; about 5 received placebo; per-sample allocation not given. Vaccine and placebo recipients were sampled on day 63 after the first injection. It was Wuhan-strain SARS-CoV-2 spike that the Ad26 vaccine vector expressed. Notes on this clone: Its antigen is not known.

This CDR3 region has 15 residues. In germline, CDR1 is SGHTA, CDR2 FQGNSA. Trimming left V 3 bases short and J 2 bases short, with 14 bases between. Generated by immunoSEQ multiplex PCR, the TCRdb table keeps only in-frame clones and is missing some. The sample holds about 460,000 clones, approximately 90% seen once. V gene TRBV7-2 combines with J gene TRBJ2-7, with D possibly TRBD1 on 6 matching bases. This clonotype originated in a person between 18 and 65 years old who received the Ad26.COV2.S COVID-19 vaccine or a placebo. The sample was peripheral blood, taken in a trial of Ad26.COV2.S vaccine versus placebo. This chain's CDR3 is CASSLAGVGAYEQYF. The CDR3 nucleotides are TGTGCCAGCAGCTTGGCAGGGGTAGGGGCCTACGAGCAGTACTTC.